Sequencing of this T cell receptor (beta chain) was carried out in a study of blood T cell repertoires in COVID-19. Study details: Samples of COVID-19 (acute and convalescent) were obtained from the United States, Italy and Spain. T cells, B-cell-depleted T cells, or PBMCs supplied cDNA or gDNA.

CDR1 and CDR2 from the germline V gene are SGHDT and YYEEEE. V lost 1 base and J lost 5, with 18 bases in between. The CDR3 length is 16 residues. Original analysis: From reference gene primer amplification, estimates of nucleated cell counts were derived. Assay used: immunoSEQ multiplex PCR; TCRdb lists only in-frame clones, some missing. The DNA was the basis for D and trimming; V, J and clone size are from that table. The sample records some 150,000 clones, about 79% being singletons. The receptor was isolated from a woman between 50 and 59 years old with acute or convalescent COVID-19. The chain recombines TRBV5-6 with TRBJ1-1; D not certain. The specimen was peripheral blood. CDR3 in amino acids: CASSLTGSPGGTEAFF. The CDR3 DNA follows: TGTGCCAGCAGCTTGACTGGCAGTCCGGGAGGGACTGAAGCTTTCTTT.